Listed below are T cell receptor beta chains from one sample, sequenced in a study of shared clonotypes between healthy human individuals. The method was immunoSEQ multiplex PCR; TCRdb's version includes in-frame clones alone and lacks a portion of them. The sample includes roughly 760,000 clones, about 74% seen only once; the top ten take about 1.7%. Sequenced sample: memory CD4+ T cells sorted from blood. Receptor source: a woman aged 25 to 39 in good health. The CDR3 runs from the conserved cysteine through the conserved F or W. The D gene is left open where the match is weak. Only some rows state a clone size, as once, few, many or a class for expanded clones.

j_call	clone_size	v_call	d_call	cdr3_nt	cdr3_aa
TRBJ1-5	NA	TRBV7-2	NA	TGTGCCAGCAGCTCAGGGATCAATCAGCCCCAGCATTTT	CASSSGINQPQHF
TRBJ1-5	few	TRBV4-1	TRBD1	TGCGCCAGCAGCCAAGATGGGGGGACAGGGGATCAGCCCCAGCATTTT	CASSQDGGTGDQPQHF
TRBJ2-4	few	TRBV7-2	TRBD2	TGTGCCAGCAGCCGGGGCAGCGGGAGGGTCCCACTCCAAGAAAACATTCAGTACTTC	CASSRGSGRVPLQENIQYF
TRBJ2-3	NA	TRBV7-2	NA	TGTGCCAGCAGCTACGAGCGTACAGATACGCAGTATTTT	CASSYERTDTQYF
TRBJ2-1	NA	TRBV7-8	TRBD2	TGTGCCAGCAGCTGGCCGGGACTAGCGGGTTTGGACGAGCAGTTCTTC	CASSWPGLAGLDEQFF
TRBJ2-1	NA	TRBV7-9	NA	TGTGCCAGCAGCTTAGAATTAGTGAAAGGGAATGAGCAGTTCTTC	CASSLELVKGNEQFF
TRBJ2-3	NA	TRBV5-1	NA	TGCGCCAGCAGCTTGGAGACGGGCTCTAGCACAGATACGCAGTATTTT	CASSLETGSSTDTQYF
TRBJ2-4	NA	TRBV18	NA	TGTGCCAGCTCACCAGGGGGAGGAGGGGACATTCAGTACTTC	CASSPGGGGDIQYF
TRBJ2-7	NA	TRBV6-6	NA	TGTGCCAGCAGAGAGGGACCGGTGACCTACGAGCAGTACTTC	CASREGPVTYEQYF
TRBJ1-5	NA	TRBV6-6	NA	TGTGCCAGTTCTGACCGTAGCAATCAGCCCCAGCATTTT	CASSDRSNQPQHF
TRBJ2-7	NA	TRBV2	TRBD2	TGTGCCAGCAGTGGTCCCGGGACTAGGGCCTCCGAGCAGTACTTC	CASSGPGTRASEQYF
TRBJ2-7	NA	TRBV5-6	NA	TGTGCCAGCAGCTTGGGTGGCAGGGGTTTTTCCTACGAGCAGTACTTC	CASSLGGRGFSYEQYF
TRBJ1-5	NA	TRBV28	NA	TGTGCCAGCAGTTGGGGGGTCGATAGCAATCAGCCCCAGCATTTT	CASSWGVDSNQPQHF
TRBJ2-5	NA	TRBV27	TRBD1	TGTGCCAGCAGCCAGGACAGGGCGGAGACCCAGTACTTC	CASSQDRAETQYF
TRBJ2-2	NA	TRBV4-2	TRBD2	TGTGCCAGCAGCCAGACCTTAGCGGGAGAGGGTTCCACCGGGGAGCTGTTTTTT	CASSQTLAGEGSTGELFF
TRBJ2-3	NA	TRBV7-9	NA	TGTGCCAGCAGCCCTAGTCGGTCCTTCACAGATACGCAGTATTTT	CASSPSRSFTDTQYF
TRBJ2-7	NA	TRBV6-6	TRBD1	TGTGCCAGCAGGTTGGACAGGGGACGAGAGCAGTACTTC	CASRLDRGREQYF
TRBJ2-7	NA	TRBV28	TRBD2	TGTGCCAGCAGCCTAGATAGCGGGAAGTCTTACGAGCAGTACTTC	CASSLDSGKSYEQYF
TRBJ1-1	once	TRBV5-1	TRBD1	TGCGCCAGCAGTCTCGAGGGACAGGGGGCCACTGAAGCTTTCTTT	CASSLEGQGATEAFF
TRBJ2-3	NA	TRBV10-1	TRBD2	TGCGCCAGCAGTGCCCCGGGGGGGGGAACAGATACGCAGTATTTT	CASSAPGGGTDTQYF
TRBJ2-1	NA	TRBV27	TRBD1	TGTGCCAGCAGTTTATTGGACAGGGGGGTGAATGAGCAGTTCTTC	CASSLLDRGVNEQFF
TRBJ2-2	NA	TRBV5-6	NA	TGTGCCAGCAGCTTACGACAGGTTACCGGGGAGCTGTTTTTT	CASSLRQVTGELFF
TRBJ2-7	NA	TRBV28	TRBD2	TGTGCCAGCAGTCTGCTAGCGGGAGTAGGCGAGCAGTACTTC	CASSLLAGVGEQYF
TRBJ2-3	NA	TRBV10-1	NA	TGCGCCAGCAGTGCGGCAGGGGGGGATACGCAGTATTTT	CASSAAGGDTQYF
TRBJ2-7	NA	TRBV19	TRBD1	TGTGCCAGTAGTACGCGACAGGGATCCGTCTACGAGCAGTACTTC	CASSTRQGSVYEQYF
TRBJ1-1	NA	TRBV19	NA	TGTGCCAGTAGTCGCCAGGGAGTCTCTGAAGCTTTCTTT	CASSRQGVSEAFF
TRBJ1-4	NA	TRBV5-6	NA	TGTGCCAGCAGCTTCTGGGGGCTTAATGAAAAACTGTTTTTT	CASSFWGLNEKLFF
TRBJ2-7	NA	TRBV6-6	NA	TGTGCCAGCCGGGACGGCCCCTACGAGCAGTACTTC	CASRDGPYEQYF
TRBJ2-1	once	TRBV19	TRBD2	TGTGCCAGTAGTATAGACGGACTAGCGGATAATGAGCAGTTCTTC	CASSIDGLADNEQFF
TRBJ2-3	NA	TRBV2	TRBD2	TGTGCCAGCAGTGACGTCAATGGACTAGCGGGAGCGCCCACAGATACGCAGTATTTT	CASSDVNGLAGAPTDTQYF
TRBJ2-2	NA	TRBV4-2	NA	TGTGCCAGCAGCCAAGATAGAAGGGCTGGCAGGGACACCGGGGAGCTGTTTTTT	CASSQDRRAGRDTGELFF
TRBJ2-2	NA	TRBV19	NA	TGTGCCAGTAGTCTGGGGGGACCCAAAGCCGGGGAGCTGTTTTTT	CASSLGGPKAGELFF
TRBJ2-1	few	TRBV19	TRBD2	TGTGCCAGTAGTATAGTTAGGCTAGCGGGAGAAGGTGAGCAGTTCTTC	CASSIVRLAGEGEQFF
TRBJ2-2	NA	TRBV19	NA	TGTGCCAGTAGTAGAGACTGGACCGGGGAGCTGTTTTTT	CASSRDWTGELFF
TRBJ2-1	NA	TRBV25-1	NA	TGTGCCAGCAGTGATCCAAACGTAATCAGTAATAATGAGCAGTTCTTC	CASSDPNVISNNEQFF
TRBJ1-2	NA	TRBV5-1	TRBD1	TGCGCCAGCAGCCTACAGGGGGAGGCTGGCTACACCTTC	CASSLQGEAGYTF
TRBJ1-1	few	TRBV7-9	NA	TGTGCCAGCAGCTCCAGCGGGGACACTGAAGCTTTCTTT	CASSSSGDTEAFF
TRBJ1-2	NA	TRBV15	NA	TGTGCCACCAGCAGAGATTTCAGGGCCTCTGGCTACACCTTC	CATSRDFRASGYTF
TRBJ1-5	NA	TRBV27	NA	TGTGCCAGCAGTTTCACACGGGGTGAAAATCAGCCCCAGCATTTT	CASSFTRGENQPQHF
TRBJ1-1	NA	TRBV14	NA	TGTGCCAGCAGCCCAGCTGTCGGGGGTAGCACTGAAGCTTTCTTT	CASSPAVGGSTEAFF
TRBJ2-3	many	TRBV7-3	NA	TGTGCCTCAGGGACTGGACGAGCCCCCACAGATACGCAGTATTTT	CASGTGRAPTDTQYF
TRBJ2-5	NA	TRBV6-5	NA	TGTGCCAGCAGTCTCGGGGAGACCCAGTACTTC	CASSLGETQYF
TRBJ2-7	NA	TRBV5-1	TRBD1	TGCGCCAGCAGCTACGACGGGACAGGGGTCTACGAGCAGTACTTC	CASSYDGTGVYEQYF
TRBJ1-5	NA	TRBV6-1	NA	TGTGCCAGCAGCGCAACAAACAATCAGCCCCAGCATTTT	CASSATNNQPQHF
TRBJ2-6	few	TRBV6-4	TRBD2	TGTGCCAGCAGTGAGCAAGCGGGACTAGCCCCTTTTGGGGCCAACGTCCTGACTTTC	CASSEQAGLAPFGANVLTF
TRBJ1-2	NA	TRBV7-9	NA	TGTGCCAGCAGCTTAGCGCGCGGTTCCGGCTACACCTTC	CASSLARGSGYTF
TRBJ2-3	NA	TRBV18	NA	TGTGCCAGCTCACCACCGACGGGGGTGAGCACAGATACGCAGTATTTT	CASSPPTGVSTDTQYF